This TCR beta chain is from a study of cytomegalovirus exposure and HLA in healthy donors. 13 Jbeta primers and 60 Vbeta primers were used for the PCR. The protocol was immunoSEQ multiplex PCR, while the TCRdb copy is restricted to in-frame clones and leaves out a portion. The sample lists about 95,000 clones; roughly 71% were seen once. The specimen was PBMCs. The source of this sequence is a woman aged 40 to 50 in good health and CMV-seronegative.

CDR3 bases: TGCGCCAGCAGCATCGAGGTTGGCAGGGCGGATGGCTACACCTTC. Protein product: CASSIEVGRADGYTF. V and J are TRBV5-1 and TRBJ1-2; D may be TRBD1 (5 bases). The germline gives CDR1 SGHRS, CDR2 YFSETQ. The CDR3 contains 15 residues. Trimming removed 4 bases at V and 6 bases at J, with 19 bases between.